Given below is one T cell receptor (beta chain) in context. Here immunoSEQ multiplex PCR was the method, and the copy in TCRdb shows in-frame clones only, minus some. The sample holds around 260,000 clones, over 80% seen once. These data come from a study of blood T cell repertoires in COVID-19. The wider study: The United States, Italy and Spain provided the acute and convalescent COVID-19 samples. T cells, B-cell-depleted T cells, or PBMCs provided the cDNA or gDNA that served as material.

Trimming removed 11 bases from V and 4 bases from J, with 8 bases in between. The CDR3 length is 11 residues. Germline loops: CDR1 SEHNR, CDR2 FQNEAQ (reference sequence). This clonotype was sampled from a man in his 60s who had recovered from COVID-19. Source material: peripheral blood. The J gene is TRBJ1-4, the V gene TRBV7-9, with D unresolved. This CDR3 reads CALQDNEKLFF. The CDR3 nucleotides are TGTGCCCTTCAGGATAATGAAAAACTGTTTTTT.